This note documents a single T cell receptor beta chain sequence. This record belongs to a study of blood T cell repertoires in COVID-19. Original data processing: Scientists estimated how many nucleated cells there were by amplifying reference gene primers. Generated by immunoSEQ multiplex PCR, the TCRdb table keeps only in-frame clones and is missing some. The V and J calls and clone size are taken from that table; D and trimming were inferred from the DNA. This table has 95,000 to 150,000 clones, over 75% appearing once. The CDR3 totals 12 residues. The ends lost 5 bases at V and 16 bases at J; junction bases unmatched: 9. Germline CDR1 MNHEY, CDR2 SVGEGT.

The TCR comes from a man in his fifties or sixties with active or convalescent COVID-19. Sequenced: peripheral blood. The chain joins TRBV6-2 or TRBV6-3 to TRBJ1-4; 8 bases map to TRBD1. The CDR3 DNA reads as TGTGCCAGCAGTCCAGCCCGTGGACAGGGGTTTTTT. It encodes CASSPARGQGFF.